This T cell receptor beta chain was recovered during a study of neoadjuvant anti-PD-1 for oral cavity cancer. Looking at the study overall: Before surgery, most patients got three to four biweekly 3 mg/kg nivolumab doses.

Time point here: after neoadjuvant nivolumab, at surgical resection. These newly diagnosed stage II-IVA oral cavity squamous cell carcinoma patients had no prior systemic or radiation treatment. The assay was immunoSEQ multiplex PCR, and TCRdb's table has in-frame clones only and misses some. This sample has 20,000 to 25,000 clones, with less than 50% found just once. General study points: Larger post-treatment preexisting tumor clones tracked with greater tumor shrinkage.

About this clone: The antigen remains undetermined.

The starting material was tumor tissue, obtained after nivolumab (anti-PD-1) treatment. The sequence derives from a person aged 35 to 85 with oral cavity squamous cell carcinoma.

In DNA, the CDR3 is TGTGCCAGCAGTTACGACGGAAACTATGGCTACACCTTC. It encodes CASSYDGNYGYTF. The chain is built from TRBV6-6 and TRBJ1-2; no firm D call. This CDR3 is built from 13 residues. Looked up from germline, CDR1 is MNHNY and CDR2 is SVGAGI (reference sequence). The ends were cut back, 2 bases at V and 2 bases at J, with 6 bases in the middle.